This T cell receptor (beta chain) derives from a study of blood T cell repertoires in COVID-19. Overall study: T cells, B-cell-depleted T cells, or PBMCs provided the cDNA or gDNA that served as material.

Produced via immunoSEQ multiplex PCR; TCRdb's table is partial and in-frame only. The profile shows some 41,000 clones, roughly 84% of them singletons. The CDR3 loop spans 17 amino acids. With V trimmed by 0 bases and J by 0 bases, 5 bases remained unmatched. Looked up from germline, CDR1 is LGHNA and CDR2 is YSLEER. This TCR was recovered from a man aged 55 to 70 with active COVID-19. The gene calls are TRBV4-3 and TRBJ2-1, with TRBD2 identical over 7 bases. The specimen sequenced was peripheral blood. Written as DNA, the CDR3 is TGCGCCAGCAGCCAAGATTTCGCGGGAGTCTCCTACAATGAGCAGTTCTTC. Amino acids: CASSQDFAGVSYNEQFF.